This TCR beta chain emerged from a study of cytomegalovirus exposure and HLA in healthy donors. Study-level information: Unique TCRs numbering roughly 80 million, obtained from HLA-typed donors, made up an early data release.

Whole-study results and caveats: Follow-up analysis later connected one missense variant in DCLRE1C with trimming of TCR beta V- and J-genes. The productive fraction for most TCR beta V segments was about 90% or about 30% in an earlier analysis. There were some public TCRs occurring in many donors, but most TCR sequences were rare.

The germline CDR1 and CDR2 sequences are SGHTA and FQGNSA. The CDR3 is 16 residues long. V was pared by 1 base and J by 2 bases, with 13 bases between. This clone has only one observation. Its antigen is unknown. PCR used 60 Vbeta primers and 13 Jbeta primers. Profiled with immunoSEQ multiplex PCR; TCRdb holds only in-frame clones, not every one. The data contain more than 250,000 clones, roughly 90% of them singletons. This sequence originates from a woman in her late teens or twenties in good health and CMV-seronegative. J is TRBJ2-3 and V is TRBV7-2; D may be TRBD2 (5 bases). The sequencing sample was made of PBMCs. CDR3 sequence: CASSLGPLDYTDTQYF. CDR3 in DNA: TGTGCCAGCAGCTTAGGGCCCCTCGACTACACAGATACGCAGTATTTT.